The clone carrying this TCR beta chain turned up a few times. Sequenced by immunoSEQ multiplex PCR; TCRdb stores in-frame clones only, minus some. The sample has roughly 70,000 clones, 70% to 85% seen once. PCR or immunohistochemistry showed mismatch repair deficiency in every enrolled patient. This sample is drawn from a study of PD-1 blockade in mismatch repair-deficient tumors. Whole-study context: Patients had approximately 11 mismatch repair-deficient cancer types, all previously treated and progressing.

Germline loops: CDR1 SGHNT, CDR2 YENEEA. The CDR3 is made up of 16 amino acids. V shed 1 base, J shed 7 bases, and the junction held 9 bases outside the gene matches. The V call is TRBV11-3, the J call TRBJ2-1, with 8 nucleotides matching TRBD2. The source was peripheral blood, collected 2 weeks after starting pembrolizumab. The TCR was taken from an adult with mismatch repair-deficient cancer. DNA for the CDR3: TGTGCCAGCAGCTTAGGGGGCAGCGGGAGTGCAAATGAGCAGTTCTTC. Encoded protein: CASSLGGSGSANEQFF.